Listed here are 21 T cell receptor beta chains from one sample, sequenced in a study of T cell responses to AZD1222 COVID-19 vaccine. The data were produced by immunoSEQ multiplex PCR, yet TCRdb's version contains in-frame clones alone and is incomplete. Among about 120,000 clones listed, about 91% were seen once. The source material was peripheral blood, sampled on day 0 of AZD1222 vaccination. The receptors shown here come from an adult in good health.

The CDR3 loop reads CASSQGGGAGYTF. CDR3 nucleotide sequence: TGTGCCAGCAGCCAAGGTGGGGGCGCGGGCTACACCTTC. The chain employs TRBV3-1 (or the pseudogene TRBV3-2) and TRBJ1-2; perhaps TRBD1 as D (6 bases). The CDR3 contains 13 residues. Germline lookup yields CDR1 LGHDT and CDR2 YNNKEL (reference sequence). The ends were cut back, 1 base at V and 8 bases at J, with 11 bases in the middle.

V and J are TRBV24-1 and TRBJ1-4; weak D call: TRBD1 (6 bases). Germline loops: CDR1 KGHDR, CDR2 SFDVKD. The V end lost 8 bases, the J end lost 8 bases, and 17 bases lay between the germline ends. This CDR3 is built from 14 residues. DNA of the CDR3: TGTGCCACCAAAAATAACAGGGTGGAAGAAAAACTGTTTTTT. Amino acid sequence: CATKNNRVEEKLFF.

The chain combines TRBV9 with TRBJ2-1; no clear D gene. Germline V gene lookup returns CDR1 SGDLS and CDR2 YYNGEE. The CDR3 is made up of 15 amino acids. Trimming left V 0 bases short and J 0 bases short, with 7 bases between. CDR3 loop: CASSVDQSSYNEQFF. The CDR3 DNA reads as TGTGCCAGCAGCGTAGATCAAAGCTCCTACAATGAGCAGTTCTTC.

The chain is built from TRBV27 and TRBJ2-2; tentatively, D is TRBD1 or TRBD2 (5 bases each). This CDR3 contains 14 residues. The germline CDR1 and CDR2 sequences are MNHEY and SMNVEV (reference sequence). Trimming removed 9 bases from V and 6 bases from J, with 17 bases in between. This CDR3 reads CASGTSEVAGELFF. The CDR3 DNA reads as TGTGCCAGTGGGACCTCAGAGGTCGCCGGGGAGCTGTTTTTT.

V is TRBV4-1 and J is TRBJ1-6, with 8 nucleotides matching TRBD1. V shed 4 bases, J shed 2 bases, and the junction held 7 bases outside the gene matches. Per the germline V gene, CDR1 is MGHRA and CDR2 is YSYEKL. The CDR3 spans 17 residues. For the CDR3, the DNA is TGCGCCAGCAGCCTTACAAACAGGGGGACCTATAATTCACCCCTCCACTTT. It codes for CASSLTNRGTYNSPLHF.

Comment on this clone: An end of the junction differs from the germline gene, which may be a read error. The chain is built from TRBV7-7 and TRBJ2-5, with D perhaps TRBD1 (6 bases). The CDR3 sequence is 13 residues long. Germline CDR1 reads SSHAT; CDR2 reads FNYEAQ (reference sequence). The CDR3 DNA reads TGTGCTAGCAGCACAGGGAATCTAGAGACCCAGTACTTC. As protein: CASSTGNLETQYF.

The chain is built from TRBV6-1 and TRBJ1-5; D possibly corresponds to TRBD1 (5 bases). Germline V gene data show CDR1 as MNHNS and CDR2 as SASEGT. V shed 1 base and J shed 7 bases, with 17 bases lying between them. The CDR3 extends over 16 amino acids. The CDR3 DNA reads as TGTGCCAGCAGTGAAGAGGGCCAGGGAGGTTGGCAGCCCCAGCATTTT. Protein: CASSEEGQGGWQPQHF.

J is TRBJ2-2 and V is TRBV10-3; a weak D match, TRBD2 (6 bases). Germline lookup yields CDR1 ENHRY and CDR2 SYGVKD. The CDR3 runs 13 residues. V shed 11 bases and J shed 5 bases, with 15 bases lying between them. This CDR3 is CASQPRGTGELFF. CDR3 nucleotide sequence: TGTGCCTCACAACCCCGGGGGACCGGGGAGCTGTTTTTT.

This chain joins TRBV3-1 (or the pseudogene TRBV3-2) and TRBJ1-5; TRBD1 matches 9 bases. Germline lookup yields CDR1 LGHDT and CDR2 YNNKEL (reference sequence). CDR3 length: 15 amino acids. J lost 4 bases, V lost 4 bases, and 5 bases had no gene match. This chain's CDR3 is CASSLEGTGNQPQHF. CDR3 nucleotides: TGTGCCAGCAGCCTAGAAGGGACAGGGAATCAGCCCCAGCATTTT.

This sequence joins TRBV6-5 and TRBJ1-5, with D unresolved. Germline CDR1 reads MNHEY; CDR2 reads SVGAGI. CDR3 length: 14 residues. V was clipped by 0 bases and J by 3 bases, with 6 bases between them. DNA of the CDR3: TGTGCCAGCAGTTACTCGCCAATCAATCAGCCCCAGCATTTT. This translates into CASSYSPINQPQHF.

The J gene is TRBJ1-1, the V gene TRBV7-9; 12 bases align to TRBD1. Trimming at V came to 5 bases and at J to 8 bases, leaving 6 bases not matched to a gene. Germline V CDR1 and CDR2: SEHNR, FQNEAQ (reference sequence). This CDR3 spans 14 amino acids. The CDR3 nucleotides are TGTGCCAGCAGCCCAGGGGGACAGGGGGCGGAAGCTTTCTTT. Amino acids: CASSPGGQGAEAFF.

A remark on this clone: Other nucleotide sequences in the sample specify the same CDR3. The gene calls are TRBV3-1 (or the pseudogene TRBV3-2) and TRBJ2-3, with 9 bases lining up with TRBD2. The V gene end was trimmed by 4 bases and the J gene end by 2 bases; junction bases not matched to a gene: 4. Per germline, CDR1 LGHDT and CDR2 YNNKEL (reference sequence). The CDR3 has 15 amino acids. CDR3 coding DNA: TGTGCCAGCAGCCCAACTAGCGGGTCCACAGATACGCAGTATTTT. Translation: CASSPTSGSTDTQYF.

The chain employs TRBV12-3 or TRBV12-4 and TRBJ2-1; maybe TRBD2 (6 bases). The CDR3 contains 11 residues. With 7 bases removed from V and 10 bases from J, the gap between germline ends came to 11 bases. The CDR3 sequence is CASMRDTEQFF. In DNA form, the CDR3 reads TGTGCCAGCATGCGGGATACGGAGCAGTTCTTC.

J is TRBJ1-5 and V is TRBV28, with 10 bases fitting TRBD1. This CDR3 has 15 residues. CDR1 and CDR2 (germline): MDHEN, SYDVKM. Trimming cost V 8 bases and J 5 bases; bases outside gene matches: 9. The CDR3 nucleotides read TGTGCCAGCCGCTCACAAGGGACAGGGGATCAGCCCCAGCATTTT. This encodes CASRSQGTGDQPQHF.

CDR3 DNA sequence: TGTGCCAGCTCCTACCTGGGGGGCAGGGAGAACACTGAAGCTTTCTTT. Protein sequence: CASSYLGGRENTEAFF. The chain combines TRBV18 with TRBJ1-1, with a tentative D call TRBD1 (6 bases). V gave up 6 bases and J gave up 1 base, with 18 bases separating them. CDR3 size: 16 residues. Germline V CDR1 and CDR2: KGHSH, LQKENI.

Here the CDR3 DNA reads TGTGCCATTTCAGACAGGGTTGCCTATAATTCACCCCTCCACTTT. It encodes CAISDRVAYNSPLHF. This chain connects TRBV6-5 to TRBJ1-6, with 7 bases aligning to TRBD1. CDR1 MNHEY and CDR2 SVGAGI come from the germline V gene. The CDR3 consists of 15 residues. With 10 bases clipped from V and 2 bases from J, the junction kept 8 bases outside the gene matches.

The chain employs TRBV9 and TRBJ1-2; 7 bases match TRBD1. The CDR3 loop spans 15 amino acids. Germline-derived CDR1 and CDR2 are SGDLS and YYNGEE. The ends lost 4 bases at V and 4 bases at J; junction bases unmatched: 10. CDR3 residues: CASSPEVGGGYGYTF. The CDR3 coding sequence is TGTGCCAGCAGCCCCGAGGTAGGGGGCGGCTATGGCTACACCTTC.

On this clone: At one end the junction does not follow the germline gene, possibly because of a read error. V usage is TRBV7-7 and J usage is TRBJ2-3; 8 bases line up with TRBD1. The CDR3 is made up of 14 amino acids. CDR1 SSHAT and CDR2 FNYEAQ come from the germline V gene (reference sequence). CDR3 protein: CASSPGQGEDTQYF. DNA for the CDR3: TGTGCTAGCAGTCCCGGACAGGGCGAAGATACGCAGTATTTT.

The chain links TRBV11-3 to TRBJ1-2; D remains ambiguous. V gave up 1 base and J gave up 7 bases, with 16 bases separating them. The CDR3 spans 15 residues. Germline lookup yields CDR1 SGHNT and CDR2 YENEEA. CDR3 sequence (DNA): TGTGCCAGCAGCTTAGGAGCAGTAGGAAGGGTTGGCTACACCTTC. Amino acids: CASSLGAVGRVGYTF. Based on the CDR3 plus reference TRBV11-3 and TRBJ1-2, the full variable domain is EAGVVQSPRYKIIEKKQPVAFWCNPISGHNTLYWYLQNLGQGPELLIRYENEEAVDDSQLPKDRFSAERLKGVDSTLKIQPAELGDSAVYLCASSLGAVGRVGYTFGSGTRLTVV.

CDR3 coding DNA: TGCGCCAGCAGCCAAGTCCTAGTAGTGGAGGGCGAAGGGCAGTTCTTC. Protein sequence: CASSQVLVVEGEGQFF. V is TRBV4-3 and J is TRBJ2-1; D is possibly TRBD2 (6 bases). Germline CDR1 LGHNA, CDR2 YSLEER. V was clipped by 1 base and J by 12 bases, with 22 bases between them. This CDR3 has 16 amino acids.

This sequence joins TRBV19 and TRBJ2-5; D uncertain. The V and J ends lost 5 bases and 5 bases respectively, with 6 bases between them. Germline CDR1 reads LNHDA; CDR2 reads SQIVND (reference sequence). This CDR3 is 11 amino acids long. The CDR3: CASSLSETQYF. The DNA of the CDR3 is TGTGCCAGTAGTCTTAGTGAGACCCAGTACTTC.